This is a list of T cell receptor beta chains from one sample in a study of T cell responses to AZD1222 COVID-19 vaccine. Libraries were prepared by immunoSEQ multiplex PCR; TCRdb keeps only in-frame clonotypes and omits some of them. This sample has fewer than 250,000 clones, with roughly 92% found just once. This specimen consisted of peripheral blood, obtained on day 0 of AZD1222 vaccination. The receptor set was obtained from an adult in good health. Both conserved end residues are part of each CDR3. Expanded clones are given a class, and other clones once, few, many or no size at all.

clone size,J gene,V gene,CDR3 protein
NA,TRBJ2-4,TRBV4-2,CASSQVTSGGALAKNIQYF
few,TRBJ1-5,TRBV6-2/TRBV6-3,CASSYSTYRDPNQPQHF
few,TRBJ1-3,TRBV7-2,CASSLEGGLSGNTIYF
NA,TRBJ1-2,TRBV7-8,CASLTIGGYTF
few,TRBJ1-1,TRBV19,CASSPGQGELNTEAFF
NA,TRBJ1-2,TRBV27,CASSHGTGGYGYTF
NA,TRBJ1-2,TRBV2,CATNRVAGDYGYTF
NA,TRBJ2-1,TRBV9,CASSPWPSGANEQFF
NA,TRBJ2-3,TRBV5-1,CASSLAGQGSTDTQYF
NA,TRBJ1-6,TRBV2,CASGVSSNSPLHF
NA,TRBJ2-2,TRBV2,CASNGGLNTGELFF
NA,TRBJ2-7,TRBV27,CASSTGTGVPEQYF
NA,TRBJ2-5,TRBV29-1,CSVEVSGAGETQYF
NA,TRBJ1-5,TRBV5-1,CASSNGEINQPQHF
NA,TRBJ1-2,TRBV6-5,CASRSPRGVPYGYTF
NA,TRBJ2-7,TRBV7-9,CASSSPPRTGAYEQYF
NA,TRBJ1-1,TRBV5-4,CASSLDMNTEAFF